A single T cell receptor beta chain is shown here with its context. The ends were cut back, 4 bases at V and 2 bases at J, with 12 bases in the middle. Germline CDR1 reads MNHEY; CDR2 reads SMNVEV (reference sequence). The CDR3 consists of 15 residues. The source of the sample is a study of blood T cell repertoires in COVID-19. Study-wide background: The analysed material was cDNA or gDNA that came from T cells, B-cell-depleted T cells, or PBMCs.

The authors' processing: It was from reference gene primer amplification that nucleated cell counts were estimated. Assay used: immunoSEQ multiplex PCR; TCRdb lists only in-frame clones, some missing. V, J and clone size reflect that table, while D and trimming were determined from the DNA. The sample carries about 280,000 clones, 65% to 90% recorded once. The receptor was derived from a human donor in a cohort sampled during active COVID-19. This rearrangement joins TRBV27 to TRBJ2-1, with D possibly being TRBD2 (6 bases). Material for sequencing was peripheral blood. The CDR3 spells CASSYRTTTYNEQFF. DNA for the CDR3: TGTGCCAGCAGTTATCGGACTACAACCTACAATGAGCAGTTCTTC.